These 28 T cell receptor beta chains share one sample of origin, sequenced in a study of EBV T-cell therapy then PD-1 blockade in nasopharyngeal carcinoma. Sequencing used immunoSEQ multiplex PCR; TCRdb keeps in-frame clones, though not all of them. The top ten clones hold less than 35% of a sample with some 20,000 clones, roughly 83% of them seen once. Treatment here: AdE1-LMPpoly-expanded autologous EBV-specific T-cell therapy followed by anti-PD-1 nivolumab. Their antigens remain unidentified. The starting material was CD8+ T cells from blood, obtained at roughly day 35 from a patient whose treatment included autologous EBV-specific T cells and nivolumab. The receptors originated from a man aged 35 to 55 with nasopharyngeal carcinoma.

DNA of the CDR3: TGTGCCAGCAGTTTAAGGGGCGGGAAGGTTTGGCCCCAGCATTTT. It specifies CASSLRGGKVWPQHF. This chain joins TRBV27 and TRBJ1-5, with D perhaps matching TRBD1 (5 bases). Germline CDR1 reads MNHEY; CDR2 reads SMNVEV (reference sequence). Trimming removed 2 bases at V and 9 bases at J, with 17 bases between. The CDR3 contains 15 residues.

This clone occurred a few times. Other DNA sequences in the same sample also yield this CDR3. Here the CDR3 DNA reads TGTGCCAGCAGTTTTCTAGCGGGGGGCCCCAATGAGCAGTTCTTC. It yields the protein CASSFLAGGPNEQFF. The gene calls are TRBV27 and TRBJ2-1, with TRBD2 matching over 11 bases. The CDR3 covers 15 residues. The germline gives CDR1 MNHEY, CDR2 SMNVEV (reference sequence). The V gene end was trimmed by 3 bases and the J gene end by 6 bases; junction bases not matched to a gene: 4.

This clone was seen a few times. The V gene is TRBV7-9, the J gene TRBJ1-2; 9 bases fit TRBD1. This CDR3 comprises 17 residues. The ends lost 5 bases at V and 2 bases at J; junction bases unmatched: 12. CDR1 and CDR2 (germline): SEHNR, FQNEAQ (reference sequence). The chain's CDR3 is CASSTWTGADGNYGYTF. DNA for the CDR3: TGTGCCAGCAGCACCTGGACAGGGGCCGACGGAAACTATGGCTACACCTTC.

This chain joins TRBV6-5 and TRBJ1-1; D unclear. V shed 4 bases and J shed 1 base, with 10 bases lying between them. The germline gives CDR1 MNHEY, CDR2 SVGAGI. This CDR3 contains 14 residues. The DNA of the CDR3 is TGTGCCAGCAGTTTCCAGGAGGGGAACACTGAAGCTTTCTTT. Translation: CASSFQEGNTEAFF.

With regard to this clone: A read error may produce the germline difference seen at one junction end. J is TRBJ2-5 and V is TRBV7-9; D is possibly TRBD1 (6 bases). The CDR3 has 14 amino acids. Per the germline V gene, CDR1 is SEHNR and CDR2 is FQNEAQ (reference sequence). CDR3 region: CASRLGTKQETQYF. CDR3 bases: TGTGCCAGCAGATTAGGGACAAAACAAGAGACCCAGTACTTC.

CDR3 nucleotide sequence: TGTGCCAGTAGACGACAGGACACCGGGGAGCTGTTTTTT. It encodes CASRRQDTGELFF. The chain has TRBV19 and TRBJ2-2; a weak D match, TRBD1 (6 bases). The CDR3 totals 13 residues. Germline V CDR1 and CDR2: LNHDA, SQIVND (reference sequence). Trimming removed 6 bases from V and 3 bases from J, with 8 bases in between.

This sequence joins TRBV5-6 and TRBJ1-1; TRBD1 matches at 10 bases. There are 17 residues in the CDR3. Germline CDR1 and CDR2: SGHDT and YYEEEE. J was trimmed by 0 bases and V by 1 base; bases with no gene match: 6. In DNA form, the CDR3 reads TGTGCCAGCAGCTTGAGGACAGGGGGATACATGAACACTGAAGCTTTCTTT. Translation gives CASSLRTGGYMNTEAFF.

The gene calls are TRBV2 and TRBJ1-6, with a possible D match to TRBD1 (6 bases). This CDR3 is built from 14 residues. Trimming took off 6 bases at V and 4 bases at J, with 10 bases between the two ends. Germline loops: CDR1 SNHLY, CDR2 FYNNEI. CDR3 bases: TGTGCCAGCAGGGACAGATTTTATAATTCACCCCTCCACTTT. It encodes CASRDRFYNSPLHF. The entire variable domain, with the rest obtained from reference TRBV2 and TRBJ1-6, is as follows: EPEVTQTPSHQVTQMGQEVILRCVPISNHLYFYWYRQILGQKVEFLVSFYNNEISEKSEIFDDQFSVERPDGSNFTLKIRSTKLEDSAMYFCASRDRFYNSPLHFGNGTRLTVT.

V is TRBV27 and J is TRBJ1-5; TRBD1 aligns across 8 bases. With V trimmed by 5 bases and J by 2 bases, 2 bases remained unmatched. The CDR3 is 14 residues long. In germline, CDR1 is MNHEY, CDR2 SMNVEV (reference sequence). This chain's CDR3 is CASSNRGGNQPQHF. The DNA for the CDR3 is TGTGCCAGCAGTAACAGGGGGGGCAATCAGCCCCAGCATTTT.

The J gene is TRBJ2-2, the V gene TRBV11-3, with TRBD2 as a possible D gene (5 bases). The CDR3 runs 15 residues. V lost 5 bases and J 0 bases, leaving 10 bases between the germline ends. Germline lookup yields CDR1 SGHNT and CDR2 YENEEA. CDR3 in amino acids: CASSRGLSNTGELFF. CDR3 nucleotides: TGTGCCAGCAGCCGGGGTCTCTCGAACACCGGGGAGCTGTTTTTT.

Notes on this clone: This specimen includes other DNA sequences encoding the same CDR3. The CDR3 DNA reads as TGCGCCAGCAGCTTGGAGCAGATCCCCTACCAAGAGACCCAGTACTTC. This encodes CASSLEQIPYQETQYF. J is TRBJ2-5 and V is TRBV5-1, with D unresolved. Between the trimmed V and J ends, which lost 0 bases and 0 bases, there was a span of 12 bases. Germline V gene data show CDR1 as SGHRS and CDR2 as YFSETQ. The CDR3 spans 16 residues. Full variable domain (remainder filled in from reference TRBV5-1 and TRBJ2-5): KAGVTQTPRYLIKTRGQQVTLSCSPISGHRSVSWYQQTPGQGLQFLFEYFSETQRNKGNFPGRFSGRQFSNSRSEMNVSTLELGDSALYLCASSLEQIPYQETQYFGPGTRLLVL.

The genes are TRBV29-1 and TRBJ2-2; maybe TRBD1 (7 bases). Trimming took 7 bases from V and 5 from J, leaving 17 bases between them. The CDR3 extends over 14 amino acids. Germline V lookup: CDR1 SQVTM, CDR2 ANQGSEA. As DNA, the CDR3 is TGCAGCGGGGTGGAGGGGGCCTGGACCGGGGAGCTGTTTTTT. It codes for CSGVEGAWTGELFF.

The rearrangement uses TRBV9 and TRBJ1-5; 8 positions agree with TRBD1. The CDR3 length is 16 residues. Per germline, CDR1 SGDLS and CDR2 YYNGEE. With 3 bases clipped from V and 0 bases from J, the junction kept 5 bases outside the gene matches. This CDR3 reads CASSATGDLSNQPQHF. The CDR3 DNA is TGTGCCAGCAGCGCGACAGGGGACCTTAGCAATCAGCCCCAGCATTTT.

The rearrangement links TRBV2 to TRBJ1-3; D is perhaps TRBD1 (5 bases). CDR1 is SNHLY, CDR2 FYNNEI, per germline. The ends were cut back, 2 bases at V and 3 bases at J, with 11 bases in the middle. The CDR3 runs 15 residues. CDR3 sequence reads: CASSEFPGLGNTIYF. CDR3 bases: TGTGCCAGCAGTGAATTTCCAGGGCTTGGAAACACCATATATTTT.

The chain has TRBV20-1 and TRBJ1-5; possibly TRBD1 for D (6 bases). V shed 2 bases and J shed 15 bases, with 14 bases lying between them. The CDR3 runs 11 residues. The germline V gene encodes CDR1 DFQATT and CDR2 SNEGSKA (reference sequence). Written as DNA, the CDR3 is TGCAGTGCTAGAAGTCCTCCGACAGGGCATTTT. Its translation: CSARSPPTGHF.

The CDR3 DNA reads TGTGCCAGCAGCTCATTGAGGGACAGGGCTTACTCCTACGAGCAGTACTTC. Amino acids: CASSSLRDRAYSYEQYF. The V and J genes are TRBV7-9 and TRBJ2-7; TRBD1 matches 9 bases. The trim removed 4 bases at V and 0 bases at J, leaving 10 bases unmatched. CDR1 SEHNR and CDR2 FQNEAQ come from the germline V gene (reference sequence). The CDR3 runs 17 residues.

The V call is TRBV2, the J call TRBJ2-5; no firm D call. The CDR3 runs to 14 residues. Germline CDR1 reads SNHLY; CDR2 reads FYNNEI. V lost 1 base, J lost 2 bases, and 8 bases lay in between. The CDR3 spells CASSEELIQETQYF. CDR3 bases: TGTGCCAGCAGTGAAGAACTGATACAAGAGACCCAGTACTTC.

The V call is TRBV13, the J call TRBJ1-2; the match to TRBD1 covers 11 bases. The V and J ends lost 5 bases and 4 bases, in that order; junction bases with no gene match: 3. The CDR3 spans 14 residues. Per the germline V gene, CDR1 is PRHDT and CDR2 is FYEKMQ (reference sequence). This CDR3 reads CASSQGTGGYGYTF. The CDR3 DNA reads as TGTGCCAGCAGCCAGGGGACAGGGGGCTATGGCTACACCTTC.

In this sample, this clone turned up a few times. The chain has TRBV15 and TRBJ2-6; 11 nucleotides align to TRBD1. The germline CDR1 and CDR2 sequences are LNHNV and YYDKDF (reference sequence). V dropped 0 bases and J dropped 2; count of bases not matched to a gene: 0. CDR3 length: 17 residues. CDR3 sequence reads: CATSREGQGAGANVLTF. The CDR3 DNA sequence: TGTGCCACCAGCAGAGAGGGACAGGGGGCTGGGGCCAACGTCCTGACTTTC.

The chain employs TRBV21-1 and TRBJ1-1; TRBD1, as called in the table, went unchecked against the DNA. TRBV21-1 is flagged as a pseudogene. The CDR3 runs to 18 residues. This chain's CDR3 is CASRVGKGQGEMNTEAFF. CDR3 DNA: TGTGCCAGCAGGGTAGGAAAAGGACAGGGGGAGATGAACACTGAAGCTTTCTTT.

The rearrangement links TRBV7-9 to TRBJ1-1; no firm D call. V lost 5 bases to trimming and J lost 5 bases, with 9 bases between them. The germline gives CDR1 SEHNR, CDR2 FQNEAQ (reference sequence). CDR3 length: 12 amino acids. The CDR3 DNA is TGTGCCAGCAGCCCCCCGGGGACTGAAGCTTTCTTT. Protein: CASSPPGTEAFF. Combining the CDR3 with reference TRBV7-9 and TRBJ1-1 gives the whole variable domain DTGVSQNPRHKITKRGQNVTFRCDPISEHNRLYWYRQTLGQGPEFLTYFQNEAQLEKSRLLSDRFSAERPKGSFSTLEIQRTEQGDSAMYLCASSPPGTEAFFGQGTRLTVV.

The V gene is TRBV28, the J gene TRBJ2-5; D gene unclear. The V gene lost 3 bases and the J gene lost 7 bases, with 18 bases spanning the gap. The germline V gene has CDR1 MDHEN and CDR2 SYDVKM. The CDR3 is made up of 15 amino acids. The CDR3 sequence: CASSFYSFSPGTQYF. Written as DNA, the CDR3 is TGTGCCAGCAGTTTTTACAGTTTCTCCCCGGGGACCCAGTACTTC.

The J gene is TRBJ2-7, the V gene TRBV3-1 (or the pseudogene TRBV3-2); 8 bases are a match to TRBD1. The CDR3 consists of 13 residues. CDR1 LGHDT and CDR2 YNNKEL come from the germline V gene (reference sequence). Trimming removed 5 bases from V and 3 bases from J; junction bases left unmatched: 3. The CDR3 protein is CASSFGQGYEQYF. DNA of the CDR3: TGTGCCAGCAGCTTCGGACAGGGCTACGAGCAGTACTTC.

The genes are TRBV7-2 and TRBJ1-2; perhaps TRBD1 as D (6 bases). The CDR3 is made up of 15 amino acids. Germline lookup yields CDR1 SGHTA and CDR2 FQGNSA. V dropped 0 bases and J dropped 6 bases, with 14 bases sitting between them. CDR3 coding DNA: TGTGCCAGCAGCTTAGCCGCAGGGGTAGTCGATGGCTACACCTTC. This sequence encodes CASSLAAGVVDGYTF.

This chain uses TRBV9 with TRBJ2-7; tentative D call: TRBD2 (7 bases). Between the trimmed V and J ends, which lost 4 bases and 8 bases, there was a span of 22 bases. This CDR3 is built from 15 residues. Germline CDR1 reads SGDLS; CDR2 reads YYNGEE. The CDR3 DNA is TGTGCCAGCAGCCCCGGCGGGGGACACACTTCTCAGCAGTACTTC. Translation gives CASSPGGGHTSQQYF.

The chain combines TRBV7-9 with TRBJ2-7, with 8 bases aligning to TRBD1. CDR3 size: 14 residues. Germline lookup yields CDR1 SEHNR and CDR2 FQNEAQ (reference sequence). J was trimmed by 3 bases and V by 4 bases; bases with no gene match: 5. CDR3 protein: CASSSTTGGYEQYF. The CDR3 DNA follows: TGTGCCAGCAGCTCCACTACAGGGGGCTACGAGCAGTACTTC.

The chain couples TRBV6-5 to TRBJ2-5, with 11 bases identical to TRBD2. Germline V lookup: CDR1 MNHEY, CDR2 SVGAGI. V was pared by 1 base and J by 3 bases, with 4 bases of the junction left unmatched. The CDR3 contains 16 residues. The CDR3 sequence: CASSYYRLAGKETQYF. The CDR3, as DNA: TGTGCCAGCAGTTACTACAGACTAGCGGGGAAAGAGACCCAGTACTTC.

The rearrangement links TRBV12-3 or TRBV12-4 to TRBJ1-3; D is unclear. The V and J ends lost 4 bases and 15 bases respectively, with 4 bases between them. The CDR3 is 8 amino acids. This CDR3 is CASSWEYF. For the CDR3, the DNA is TGTGCCAGCAGTTGGGAATATTTT.